This T cell receptor beta chain was documented in a study of memory CD4+ T cells and cytomegalovirus serostatus. Germline V gene lookup returns CDR1 LGHNA and CDR2 YSLEER. Trimming at V came to 0 bases and at J to 8 bases, leaving 7 bases not matched to a gene. The CDR3 has 15 residues. Single viable CD3+CD4+CD8-CD45RO+ cells were sorted as the memory CD4+ T cells. The protocol was immunoSEQ multiplex PCR, while the TCRdb copy is restricted to in-frame clones and leaves out a portion. Here the sample spans fewer than 50,000 clones, 70% to 80% being singletons. The sequence was collected from an adult in good health and CMV-seronegative. The sequenced sample consisted of memory CD4+ T cells from blood. The chain joins TRBV4-3 to TRBJ1-2; 9 bases are shared with TRBD1. CDR3 DNA: TGCGCCAGCAGCCAAGATCCCACAGGGGGCTTGGGCTACACCTTC. It is translated as CASSQDPTGGLGYTF.